One and the same sample provided the 16 T cell receptor beta chains below, sequenced in a study of a mutant IDH1 vaccine in newly diagnosed glioma. TCRdb's copy holds only in-frame clones and misses some; the assay was immunoSEQ multiplex PCR. The repertoire holds around 56,000 clones, with less than 85% as singletons. The time point was: week 5, during vaccination. All doses held 300 ug of mutant IDH1 20-mer peptide, with topical imiquimod. These receptors are not linked to any known antigen. The sample here was PBMCs, taken from a glioma patient whose treatment included an IDH1 peptide vaccine. Receptor source: a woman under 30 with glioma. Some clones in this sample may be carry-over from other donors' samples.

A word on this clone: Germline and junction disagree at one end, which may indicate a read error. The chain uses TRBV4-1 and TRBJ1-2; D unclear. From germline, CDR1 is MGHRA and CDR2 YSYEKL. This CDR3 comprises 13 residues. In DNA, the CDR3 is TGCGCCAGCAGTCAAGATACAGCCTATGGCTACACCTTC. Protein product: CASSQDTAYGYTF.

The J gene is TRBJ1-1, the V gene TRBV5-1, with D maybe TRBD1 (6 bases). Germline values: CDR1 SGHRS, CDR2 YFSETQ. The CDR3 covers 15 residues. V lost 5 bases, J lost 2 bases, and 16 bases lay in between. The CDR3 DNA is TGCGCCAGCAGACAGACCAGGGGAGGTAACACTGAAGCTTTCTTT. This translates into CASRQTRGGNTEAFF.

This clone has more than one count but fewer than ten. The chain is built from TRBV7-8 and TRBJ1-1; TRBD1 is a possible D gene (5 bases). From germline, CDR1 is SGHVS and CDR2 FQNEAQ. The CDR3 length is 14 residues. V was cut by 0 bases and J by 1 base, with 6 bases left in between. The CDR3 sequence: CASSLAGQNTEAFF. CDR3 DNA sequence: TGTGCCAGCAGCTTAGCCGGACAGAACACTGAAGCTTTCTTT.

This clone was seen a handful of times. J is TRBJ2-7 and V is TRBV7-2; no clear D gene. The ends were cut back, 1 base at V and 1 base at J, with 8 bases in the middle. CDR1 is SGHTA, CDR2 FQGNSA, per germline. CDR3 size: 14 residues. CDR3 DNA sequence: TGTGCCAGCAGCTTAGTTCCCAGGTCCTACGAGCAGTACTTC. Translated, it gives CASSLVPRSYEQYF.

The rearrangement joins TRBV5-1 to TRBJ2-2; 9 bases are a match to TRBD2. The V gene end was trimmed by 4 bases and the J gene end by 4 bases; junction bases not matched to a gene: 17. CDR1 and CDR2 from the germline V gene are SGHRS and YFSETQ. The CDR3 has 19 amino acids. The CDR3: CASSRLTSGGGASTGELFF. The CDR3 DNA is TGCGCCAGCAGCAGATTGACTAGCGGTGGGGGGGCGAGCACCGGGGAGCTGTTTTTT.

The chain uses TRBV29-1 and TRBJ1-2; 8 bases match TRBD1. The ends lost 6 bases at V and 5 bases at J; junction bases unmatched: 11. The germline V gene has CDR1 SQVTM and CDR2 ANQGSEA. The CDR3 loop spans 14 amino acids. The CDR3 DNA reads as TGCAGCGTGGCTGACAGGGGACCTCCTTATGGCTACACCTTC. Protein product: CSVADRGPPYGYTF.

The gene calls are TRBV30 and TRBJ1-2, with D unresolved. Per the germline V gene, CDR1 is GTSNPN and CDR2 is SVGIG (reference sequence). Trimming stripped 2 bases from V and 4 bases from J, with 8 bases between. The CDR3 has 12 residues. The CDR3 loop reads CAWSRKSYGYTF. As DNA, the CDR3 is TGTGCCTGGAGTCGGAAGTCCTATGGCTACACCTTC.

DNA of the CDR3: TGTGCCACCAGCAGAGCTCGGGGGCGCGAGTACTTC. Protein sequence: CATSRARGREYF. This chain uses TRBV15 with TRBJ2-7; D tentatively fits TRBD1 or TRBD2 (6 bases each). V was shortened by 1 base and J by 11 bases, with 12 bases between the two germline ends. Per the germline V gene, CDR1 is LNHNV and CDR2 is YYDKDF (reference sequence). The CDR3 covers 12 residues.

The chain combines TRBV27 with TRBJ1-2, with D unresolved. Trimming removed 4 bases from V and 4 bases from J, with 10 bases in between. This CDR3 has 13 residues. Germline V gene lookup returns CDR1 MNHEY and CDR2 SMNVEV (reference sequence). Here the CDR3 reads CASSSTEGYGYTF. The CDR3 coding sequence is TGTGCCAGCAGTTCGACGGAGGGCTATGGCTACACCTTC.

This chain uses TRBV7-2 with TRBJ2-7, with TRBD1 as a possible D gene (6 bases). V was shortened by 4 bases and J by 7 bases, with 14 bases between the two germline ends. The length of the CDR3 is 13 residues. CDR1 and CDR2 (germline): SGHTA, FQGNSA. CDR3 amino acids: CASSSLTGREQYF. In nucleotides, the CDR3 is TGTGCCAGCAGCTCCCTGACAGGACGAGAGCAGTACTTC. The full variable domain, its missing parts supplied by reference TRBV7-2 and TRBJ2-7, is GAGVSQSPSNKVTEKGKDVELRCDPISGHTALYWYRQSLGQGLEFLIYFQGNSAPDKSGLPSDRFSAERTGGSVSTLTIQRTQQEDSAVYLCASSSLTGREQYFGPGTRLTVT.

The rearrangement uses TRBV5-1 and TRBJ1-5; TRBD1 might be the D (5 bases). The CDR3 is 13 amino acids. The germline V and J ends were trimmed by 2 bases and 7 bases, with 10 bases remaining between them. The germline CDR1 and CDR2 sequences are SGHRS and YFSETQ. The CDR3 loop reads CASSLGANQPQHF. Written as DNA, the CDR3 is TGCGCCAGCAGCTTAGGGGCGAACCAGCCCCAGCATTTT.

The chain has TRBV4-2 and TRBJ1-1; D gene unclear. Trimming stripped 0 bases from V and 6 bases from J, with 8 bases between. There are 13 residues in the CDR3. Germline V gene sequence: CDR1 LGHNA, CDR2 YNFKEQ. CDR3 nucleotide sequence: TGTGCCAGCAGCCAAGAAGAAGGCTCTGAAGCTTTCTTT. Residues: CASSQEEGSEAFF.

This clone appeared once. V and J are TRBV9 and TRBJ2-3; possible D gene TRBD2, 5 bases. V was cut by 1 base and J by 1 base, with 13 bases left in between. The CDR3 runs 16 residues. CDR1 and CDR2 (germline): SGDLS, YYNGEE. The CDR3 coding sequence is TGTGCCAGCAGCGTATCGGTGGGAGTCGGCACAGATACGCAGTATTTT. Amino acid sequence: CASSVSVGVGTDTQYF. The whole variable domain, filled in from reference TRBV9 and TRBJ2-3, reads DSGVTQTPKHLITATGQRVTLRCSPRSGDLSVYWYQQSLDQGLQFLIQYYNGEERAKGNILERFSAQQFPDLHSELNLSSLELGDSALYFCASSVSVGVGTDTQYFGPGTRLTVL.

The chain links TRBV11-1 to TRBJ1-1; 7 nucleotides agree with TRBD1. CDR1 is SGHAT, CDR2 FQDESV, per germline (reference sequence). The CDR3 runs to 14 residues. Losses at the gene ends were 5 bases for V and 6 bases for J; bases not matched to a gene: 9. The CDR3 DNA reads as TGTGCCAGCAGCACTAACAGGGGTTTCCCTGAAGCTTTCTTT. This gives the protein CASSTNRGFPEAFF.

V usage is TRBV19 and J usage is TRBJ2-5; weak D call: TRBD2 (5 bases). Per the germline V gene, CDR1 is LNHDA and CDR2 is SQIVND (reference sequence). There are 16 residues in the CDR3. Trimming removed 6 bases at V and 2 bases at J, with 19 bases between. CDR3 coding DNA: TGTGCCAGTAGCCCCCGGTCCGGACTTGCTCAAGAGACCCAGTACTTC. This sequence encodes CASSPRSGLAQETQYF.

The DNA of the CDR3 is TGTGCCAGCTCACCAGTCCCGGGACAGGGTCGAGGCTCTGGAAACACCATATATTTT. This encodes CASSPVPGQGRGSGNTIYF. This chain joins TRBV18 and TRBJ1-3; 9 bases agree with TRBD1. The CDR3 runs to 19 residues. CDR1 is KGHSH, CDR2 LQKENI, per germline. J gave up 0 bases and V 2 bases, and 11 bases lay outside the gene matches.